The 4 T cell receptor beta chains below were found in one sample sequenced in a study of shared clonotypes between healthy human individuals. Profiling relied on immunoSEQ multiplex PCR, and the TCRdb table lists in-frame clones only, not all of them. The profile shows 2 million to 2.5 million clones, approximately 95% of them singletons. Sample: naive CD4+ T cells from PBMCs. This sample's subset: CD45RA+ positively selected. Every receptor here comes from a man aged 18-30 years in good health. Some clones in this sample may be carry-over from other donors' samples.

The chain is built from TRBV14 and TRBJ2-1, with 10 bases identical to TRBD2. The length of the CDR3 is 16 residues. V lost 0 bases and J lost 7; bases outside the gene matches: 6. Germline V gene data show CDR1 as SGHDN and CDR2 as FVKESK. The CDR3: CASSQDPGAGGNEQFF. The DNA for the CDR3 is TGTGCCAGCAGCCAAGACCCCGGAGCGGGAGGGAATGAGCAGTTCTTC.

The rearrangement uses TRBV30 and TRBJ1-2; TRBD1 might be the D (5 bases). The CDR3 contains 13 residues. In germline, CDR1 is GTSNPN, CDR2 SVGIG (reference sequence). V lost 4 bases and J 5 bases, leaving 14 bases between the germline ends. The CDR3 DNA reads TGTGCCTGGACTGCCGGGGCCCGGTATGGCTACACCTTC. It specifies CAWTAGARYGYTF.

V gene TRBV11-2 combines with J gene TRBJ2-1; 7 bases are shared with TRBD2. Germline V lookup: CDR1 SGHAT, CDR2 FQNNGV. The CDR3 length is 14 residues. The ends lost 1 base at V and 9 bases at J; junction bases unmatched: 6. CDR3 loop: CASSLGSSGGEQFF. The CDR3 DNA reads as TGTGCCAGCAGCTTAGGGTCTAGCGGCGGTGAGCAGTTCTTC.

This chain connects TRBV5-1 to TRBJ2-3, with 7 positions matching TRBD2. V lost 4 bases, J lost 4 bases, and 6 bases stayed unmatched. CDR1 and CDR2 from the germline V gene are SGHRS and YFSETQ. The CDR3 is 14 amino acids. CDR3 sequence (DNA): TGCGCCAGCAGCCCCGCCCGGGGGGCAGATACGCAGTATTTT. Residues: CASSPARGADTQYF.